The rows below give T cell receptor beta chains drawn from one sample of a study of CD8+ T cells in alopecia areata. Profiled with immunoSEQ multiplex PCR; TCRdb holds only in-frame clones, not every one. The sample includes 95,000 to 150,000 clones, about 50% of them seen just once. Sequences were derived from CD4+ T cells sorted from blood, sampled at week 4, from a patient treated with tofacitinib. These receptors all come from a human donor with alopecia areata. Each CDR3 is given with its conserved first and last residue. The size field is filled for only some rows; it gives once, few, many or a size class.

J gene | clone size | V gene | CDR3 protein
TRBJ1-1 | NA | TRBV5-4 | CASSWQNTEAFF
TRBJ2-1 | NA | TRBV7-2 | CASSFRTQNEQFF
TRBJ2-1 | few | TRBV11-1 | CASRGGGTYNEQFF
TRBJ2-3 | NA | TRBV5-1 | CASSGTGPFTDTQYF
TRBJ2-4 | few | TRBV5-4 | CASSLFEAKNIQYF
TRBJ1-5 | few | TRBV30 | CASSDGGEQPQHF
TRBJ2-3 | NA | TRBV9 | CASSPGTGTTDTQYF
TRBJ2-1 | NA | TRBV5-6 | CASSGPLGQYNEQFF
TRBJ1-5 | NA | TRBV27 | CASRKGTGNQPQHF
TRBJ1-1 | NA | TRBV25-1 | CASSDSTANTEAFF
TRBJ1-1 | few | TRBV14 | CASSQDFNTEAFF
TRBJ2-4 | NA | TRBV4-1 | CASSQEGVWNIQYF
TRBJ1-1 | once | TRBV30 | CAWTRDTGNTEAFF
TRBJ1-1 | NA | TRBV29-1 | CSVVLGNTEAFF
TRBJ2-7 | NA | TRBV5-1 | CASSFGGSDSYEQYF
TRBJ2-1 | NA | TRBV29-1 | CSPPRQGTNNEQFF
TRBJ2-2 | NA | TRBV4-1 | CASTYRGENTGELFF
TRBJ1-2 | NA | TRBV29-1 | CSVQGDYGYTF
TRBJ2-1 | NA | TRBV10-1 | CASSESRLTAQFF
TRBJ2-1 | NA | TRBV29-1 | CSVAVSSYNEQFF
TRBJ2-7 | NA | TRBV15 | CATSRDTYEQYF
TRBJ2-4 | NA | TRBV6-5 | CATGSAKNIQYF
TRBJ2-5 | NA | TRBV2 | CASSGADGPKTQYF
TRBJ2-3 | NA | TRBV19 | CASSPGTGETDTQYF
TRBJ2-5 | few | TRBV5-1 | CASSFLAQETQYF
TRBJ2-1 | once | TRBV5-1 | CASSLTWDRVYNEQFF
TRBJ1-5 | NA | TRBV19 | CASGTGSGILNQPQHF
TRBJ1-1 | NA | TRBV10-3 | CAISEGHENTEAFF
TRBJ2-1 | NA | TRBV30 | CAWTPGGSYNEQFF
TRBJ2-3 | NA | TRBV5-1 | CASSFGAGQGARGDTQYF
TRBJ2-5 | NA | TRBV5-1 | CASSLSTQETQYF
TRBJ1-5 | NA | TRBV7-2 | CASSPRQGEGPQHF
TRBJ2-7 | NA | TRBV4-1 | CASSQVGQGYRYEQYF
TRBJ2-7 | few | TRBV10-3 | CAMGQTSYEQYF
TRBJ2-7 | NA | TRBV5-1 | CASSSAGGREQYF
TRBJ1-2 | once | TRBV29-1 | CSVEGVPYSNYGYTF
TRBJ1-5 | NA | TRBV20-1 | CSASDGGPQHF
TRBJ2-7 | once | TRBV5-1 | CASTTAQPGHEQYF
TRBJ1-1 | NA | TRBV18 | CASSRRGGNTEAFF
TRBJ2-1 | NA | TRBV30 | CAWSGGYNEQFF
TRBJ2-7 | NA | TRBV10-3 | CAISEPDAEQYF
TRBJ2-1 | few | TRBV29-1 | CSVRTAGEFF
TRBJ1-2 | NA | TRBV6-5 | CASKGQAYDYTF
TRBJ2-2 | NA | TRBV7-9 | CASSPTGTTNTGELFF
TRBJ2-7 | NA | TRBV30 | CAWSYGGLPSHYEQYF
TRBJ2-6 | once | TRBV11-2 | CASSPLWVNVLTF
TRBJ1-5 | few | TRBV19 | CASSKGTGAVQPQHF
TRBJ2-5 | once | TRBV5-1 | CASSLSGRLETQYF
TRBJ2-7 | NA | TRBV30 | CAWSYDWGRGEQYF
TRBJ1-1 | NA | TRBV27 | CASSLTYGVNTEAFF
TRBJ1-1 | few | TRBV30 | CAGRIVRAGTEAFF
TRBJ2-7 | NA | TRBV30 | CAFSSGLVFEQYF
TRBJ2-7 | NA | TRBV29-1 | CSVVGPKSYEQYF
TRBJ1-6 | NA | TRBV25-1 | CASRSDRDNSPLHF